These 24 T cell receptor beta chains were sequenced from one sample in a study of monozygotic twins with inflammatory bowel disease (dated by TCRdb to between 2017 and 2020). The library relied on 5' RACE. These reads were obtained on an Illumina HiSeq 2500. TCRdb reprocessed the reads and assigns one entry to each CDR3 protein sequence, leaving out DNA. The table for this sample shows over 350,000 distinct CDR3 sequences. The leading ten clones occupy around 2.6% of the sample. Specimen: blood. The origin of the receptors is a human donor with ulcerative colitis or Crohn's disease, or a healthy co-twin of an affected twin (not recorded which).

V gene TRBV27 combines with J gene TRBJ2-7; the D gene TCRdb calls, TRBD1, cannot be checked with no DNA. Germline values: CDR1 MNHEY, CDR2 SMNVEV (reference sequence). This CDR3 spans 15 amino acids. The CDR3 is CASSLWGQGFTEQYF.

V is TRBV5-1 and J is TRBJ1-2. Germline V gene sequence: CDR1 SGHRS, CDR2 YFSETQ. This CDR3 has 12 residues. CDR3 loop: CASSLERIGYTF.

The chain employs TRBV19 and TRBJ2-7. The CDR3 spans 15 residues. Germline V gives CDR1 LNHDA, CDR2 SQIVND (reference sequence). CDR3 loop: CASSNDVGTSYEQYF.

This chain connects TRBV6-1 to TRBJ2-2; there is no DNA to check the TCRdb D call of TRBD1. Germline assignment: CDR1 MNHNS and CDR2 SASEGT. This CDR3 spans 14 amino acids. The CDR3 loop is CASSEVQGIGELFF.

This rearrangement joins TRBV20-1 to TRBJ2-7; the D gene TCRdb calls, TRBD1, cannot be checked with no DNA. The germline gives CDR1 DFQATT, CDR2 SNEGSKA (reference sequence). This CDR3 comprises 14 residues. CDR3 region: CSARDRGRTYEQYF.

V is TRBV24-1 and J is TRBJ2-7; TCRdb names TRBD1, which stays unverified in the absence of DNA. Germline lookup yields CDR1 KGHDR and CDR2 SFDVKD. The CDR3 extends over 12 amino acids. The CDR3 reads CANPDRIHEQYF.

The chain couples TRBV30 to TRBJ2-3; with no DNA, the TCRdb D assignment of TRBD1 cannot be verified. Germline V gives CDR1 GTSNPN, CDR2 SVGIG (reference sequence). CDR3 length equals 14 residues. CDR3 protein: CAWDSGQITDTQYF.

J is TRBJ2-2 and V is TRBV3-1; lacking DNA, the TRBD1 call made by TCRdb goes unchecked. The CDR3 sequence is 16 residues long. CDR1 LGHDT and CDR2 YNNKEL come from the germline V gene (reference sequence). CDR3: CASSPQGGFDTGELFF.

This chain connects TRBV7-9 to TRBJ1-1. CDR1 and CDR2 from the germline V gene are SEHNR and FQNEAQ (reference sequence). There are 15 residues in the CDR3. The CDR3 is CASSPYSGSSAEAFF.

The rearrangement links TRBV11-1 to TRBJ2-1; as DNA is missing, the TRBD2 call by TCRdb cannot be tested. CDR3 length: 16 residues. Germline V CDR1 and CDR2: SGHAT, FQDESV (reference sequence). CDR3 sequence reads: CASSLSWDPREDEQFF. The variable domain in full, with the rest retrieved from reference TRBV11-1 and TRBJ2-1, is EAEVAQSPRYKITEKSQAVAFWCDPISGHATLYWYRQILGQGPELLVQFQDESVVDDSQLPKDRFSAERLKGVDSTLKIQPAELGDSAMYLCASSLSWDPREDEQFFGPGTRLTVL.

The V gene is TRBV6-5, the J gene TRBJ1-2. CDR1 and CDR2 from the germline V gene are MNHEY and SVGAGI. There are 13 residues in the CDR3. The CDR3 is CASSSENNYGYTF.

Here the CDR3 reads CASSVGATNEQYF. The J gene is TRBJ2-7, the V gene TRBV9; the D gene TCRdb calls, TRBD1, cannot be checked with no DNA. The CDR3 spans 13 residues. Germline V CDR1 and CDR2: SGDLS, YYNGEE.

The gene calls are TRBV11-2 and TRBJ2-7; the D gene TCRdb calls, TRBD1, cannot be checked with no DNA. The V gene's germline CDR1 is SGHAT and CDR2 FQNNGV. The CDR3 spans 13 residues. The CDR3 sequence: CASSWGTGFEQYF.

This CDR3 reads CASSHLTGHEQFF. This chain uses TRBV4-3 with TRBJ2-1; no DNA is available, so the TRBD1 call from TCRdb remains unchecked. The CDR3 contains 13 residues. Germline values: CDR1 LGHNA, CDR2 YSLEER.

The chain is built from TRBV14 and TRBJ2-1; with no DNA, the TCRdb D assignment of TRBD2 cannot be verified. Germline CDR1 and CDR2: SGHDN and FVKESK. The CDR3 is made up of 19 amino acids. The CDR3 spells CASSQALPGLAGGTNEQFF. The full variable domain, rest sourced from reference TRBV14 and TRBJ2-1, is EAGVTQFPSHSVIEKGQTVTLRCDPISGHDNLYWYRRVMGKEIKFLLHFVKESKQDESGMPNNRFLAERTGGTYSTLKVQPAELEDSGVYFCASSQALPGLAGGTNEQFFGPGTRLTVL.

V and J are TRBV7-7 and TRBJ2-2; the D call of TRBD2 rests on TCRdb alone, since no DNA is present to check it. CDR3 length equals 16 residues. Germline CDR1 SSHAT, CDR2 FNYEAQ (reference sequence). The CDR3 is CASSLSLRADTGELFF. Supplemented by reference TRBV7-7 and TRBJ2-2, the full variable domain reads GAGVSQSPRYKVTKRGQDVTLRCDPISSHATLYWYQQALGQGPEFLTYFNYEAQPDKSGLPSDRFSAERPEGSISTLTIQRTEQRDSAMYRCASSLSLRADTGELFFGEGSRLTVL.

The chain employs TRBV20-1 and TRBJ2-3. Germline V gene data show CDR1 as DFQATT and CDR2 as SNEGSKA (reference sequence). The CDR3 contains 14 residues. This CDR3 is CSARETLSTDTQYF.

The V gene is TRBV6-2 or TRBV6-3, the J gene TRBJ2-5; TCRdb names TRBD2, which stays unverified in the absence of DNA. Germline lookup yields CDR1 MNHEY and CDR2 SVGEGT. CDR3 length equals 14 residues. CDR3 sequence reads: CASSTRLAEETQYF.

The V and J genes are TRBV27 and TRBJ2-3. The CDR3 length is 13 residues. In germline, CDR1 is MNHEY, CDR2 SMNVEV (reference sequence). The chain's CDR3 is CASSFRSTDTQYF.

V usage is TRBV6-2 or TRBV6-3 and J usage is TRBJ2-7; with no DNA, the TCRdb D assignment of TRBD2 cannot be verified. The CDR3 has 16 residues. The germline gives CDR1 MNHEY, CDR2 SVGEGT. This CDR3 is CASSSFLAGVTYEQYF.

V usage is TRBV5-1 and J usage is TRBJ2-5. Germline CDR1 reads SGHRS; CDR2 reads YFSETQ. The CDR3 runs to 14 residues. The CDR3 here is CASSLGSGQETQYF.

The CDR3 loop is CASSSPPSGGANEQFF. The V gene is TRBV7-8, the J gene TRBJ2-1; TCRdb picks TRBD2, but there is no DNA to check that call. CDR1 SGHVS and CDR2 FQNEAQ come from the germline V gene. The CDR3 has 16 residues.

V usage is TRBV29-1 and J usage is TRBJ2-7; TCRdb outputs TRBD1, but without DNA this stays unchecked. The CDR3 spans 13 residues. CDR1 is SQVTM and CDR2 is ANQGSEA in the germline V gene. This CDR3 reads CSVGRGAMYEQYF.

V and J are TRBV20-1 and TRBJ2-3; absent DNA, TCRdb's TRBD1 call cannot be checked. CDR1 and CDR2 (germline): DFQATT, SNEGSKA (reference sequence). The CDR3 has 16 amino acids. The CDR3: CSASLRDRGRTDTQYF.